This TCR beta chain was identified in a study of naive and memory T cell subsets. The ends lost 6 bases at V and 3 bases at J; junction bases unmatched: 8. Per germline, CDR1 DFQATT and CDR2 SNEGSKA (reference sequence). The CDR3 runs to 14 residues. Whole-study findings and limits: Especially in CD8 cells, naive repertoires contained a few larger clonotypes, possibly CD45RA-re-expressing memory cells.

In this sample, this clonotype turned up many times. Its target is unknown. Two oligonucleotides, mixed equimolar, formed the beta constant-region primer covering TRBC1 and TRBC2. Four rounds of PCR amplified the ligated cDNA using nested alpha and beta constant-region primers plus SP2. TCRdb passed the UMI-ligation and nested PCR reads through MiXCR, listing each CDR3 protein once. Of around 160,000 distinct CDR3 sequences detected, roughly 23% appear once; the ten largest clones hold 0.085% to 0.11%. The chain uses TRBV20-1 and TRBJ2-1; 7 bases line up with TRBD2. The TCR was taken from a human donor in good health. Sequencing used naive CD4+ T cells from blood. The CDR3 DNA is TGCAGTGCCCAGACTTCGGGGGGCTACAATGAGCAGTTCTTC. Protein sequence: CSAQTSGGYNEQFF.